The 4 T cell receptor beta chains in this list originate from one sample, sequenced in a study of shared clonotypes between healthy human individuals. Assay: immunoSEQ multiplex PCR; the TCRdb copy retains only in-frame clones and omits some. Of approximately 620,000 clones in the sample, roughly 97% were seen once. The sample was naive CD4+ T cells sorted from blood. Subset noted: CD45RA+ positively selected. The receptors here all came from a woman in her twenties or thirties in good health.

The chain couples TRBV29-1 to TRBJ2-6, with D maybe TRBD2 (6 bases). Germline CDR1 and CDR2: SQVTM and ANQGSEA. CDR3 length: 18 amino acids. Trimming shortened V by 4 bases and J by 0 bases, and 19 bases separated the two germline ends. The CDR3 region is CSVGGLGISYSGANVLTF. The CDR3 DNA reads TGCAGCGTTGGGGGACTGGGGATTTCATACTCTGGGGCCAACGTCCTGACTTTC.

This clone came up once. The chain recombines TRBV19 with TRBJ2-2; D perhaps matches TRBD1 (6 bases). CDR1 is LNHDA, CDR2 SQIVND, per germline (reference sequence). This CDR3 comprises 16 residues. The V end was cut by 0 bases, the J end by 1 base, with 9 bases between. Written as DNA, the CDR3 is TGTGCCAGTAGTATAGATGTAGGGGGGAACACCGGGGAGCTGTTTTTT. The encoded protein is CASSIDVGGNTGELFF.

The V call is TRBV2, the J call TRBJ2-7; 8 nucleotides line up with TRBD1. With 5 bases clipped from V and 6 bases from J, the junction kept 3 bases outside the gene matches. Germline-derived CDR1 and CDR2 are SNHLY and FYNNEI. This CDR3 has 12 residues. Written as DNA, the CDR3 is TGTGCCAGCAGTTACACAGGGGGCGAGCAGTACTTC. The encoded protein is CASSYTGGEQYF. The full variable domain, its missing parts supplied by reference TRBV2 and TRBJ2-7, is EPEVTQTPSHQVTQMGQEVILRCVPISNHLYFYWYRQILGQKVEFLVSFYNNEISEKSEIFDDQFSVERPDGSNFTLKIRSTKLEDSAMYFCASSYTGGEQYFGPGTRLTVT.

This chain links TRBV5-5 with TRBJ1-2, with TRBD1 matching over 8 bases. Germline CDR1 reads SGHKS; CDR2 reads YYEKEE (reference sequence). V lost 0 bases, J lost 4 bases, and 11 bases stayed unmatched. This CDR3 comprises 17 residues. The CDR3 is CASSLVPGQGVGYGYTF. CDR3 nucleotides: TGTGCCAGCAGCTTGGTCCCCGGACAGGGAGTAGGCTATGGCTACACCTTC.